This T cell receptor (beta chain) was identified in a study of T-cell memory formation after mild COVID-19. Findings of the study overall: Some clones that responded turned up in pre-infection memory, which suggests that cross-reactive memory joined in.

TCRdb reanalysed the 5' RACE reads using MiXCR and keeps one entry per CDR3 protein. The repertoire has almost 350,000 distinct CDR3 sequences, roughly 20% of them found once; the top ten carry approximately 22%. In the case of this clonotype: As yet, its antigen is unknown.

This TCR was recovered from a man between 18 and 35 years old who had mild COVID-19 (a few samples of this study predate the infection). Cell type and time point are not known. Sequencing was carried out using PBMCs or a T cell subset sorted from them (not recorded which).

The CDR3 loop reads CASSPDVRRGANVLTF. The CDR3 nucleotides are TGTGCCAGCAGCCCAGATGTCAGACGTGGGGCCAACGTCCTGACTTTC. The V and J genes are TRBV7-9 and TRBJ2-6; D unresolved. CDR1 is SEHNR and CDR2 is FQNEAQ in the germline V gene (reference sequence). The CDR3 has 16 amino acids. V was trimmed by 5 bases and J by 3 bases, leaving 14 bases between them.